This T cell receptor (beta chain) was captured in a study of cytomegalovirus exposure and HLA in healthy donors. Study observations and caveats: TCR beta chain V- and J-gene trimming was linked, in a later analysis, to a missense variant in DCLRE1C. It was assumed in the presence/absence analyses that sequencing depth was roughly uniform across donors.

13 Jbeta primers and 60 Vbeta primers were used for the PCR. The protocol was immunoSEQ multiplex PCR, while the TCRdb copy is restricted to in-frame clones and leaves out a portion. The data hold 160,000 or so clones, with 78% observed a single time. In the case of this clone: No antigen is known for it.

The V and J ends lost 0 bases and 7 bases respectively, with 12 bases between them. CDR3 length: 14 residues. Germline CDR1 SNHLY, CDR2 FYNNEI. The TCR was taken from a male donor in good health and CMV-seronegative. The chain couples TRBV2 to TRBJ1-2; D ambiguous. The sequencing sample was made of PBMCs. CDR3 loop: CASSEALWEGGYTF. Written as DNA, the CDR3 is TGTGCCAGCAGTGAAGCGCTTTGGGAGGGTGGCTACACCTTC. The full variable domain, its missing parts supplied by reference TRBV2 and TRBJ1-2, is EPEVTQTPSHQVTQMGQEVILRCVPISNHLYFYWYRQILGQKVEFLVSFYNNEISEKSEIFDDQFSVERPDGSNFTLKIRSTKLEDSAMYFCASSEALWEGGYTFGSGTRLTVV.